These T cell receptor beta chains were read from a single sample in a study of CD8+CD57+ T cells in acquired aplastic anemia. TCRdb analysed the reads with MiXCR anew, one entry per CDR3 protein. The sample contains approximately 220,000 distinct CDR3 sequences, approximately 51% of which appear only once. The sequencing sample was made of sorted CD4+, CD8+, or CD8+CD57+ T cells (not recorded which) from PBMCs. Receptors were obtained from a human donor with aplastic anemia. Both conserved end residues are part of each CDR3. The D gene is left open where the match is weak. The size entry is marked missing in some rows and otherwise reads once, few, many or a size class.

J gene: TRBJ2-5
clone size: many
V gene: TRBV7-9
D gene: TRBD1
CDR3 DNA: TGTGCCGGACAGGGGGCTAGGGAGACCCAGTACTTC
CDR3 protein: CAGQGARETQYF

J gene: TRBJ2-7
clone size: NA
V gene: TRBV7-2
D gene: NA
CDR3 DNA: TGTGCCAGCAGCACCCAAAGGACAGCCGAGCAGTACTTC
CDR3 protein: CASSTQRTAEQYF

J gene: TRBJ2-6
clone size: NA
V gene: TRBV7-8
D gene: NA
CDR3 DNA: TGTGCCAGCAGCTTAGCCGGGGTGTGCTCTGGGGCCAACGTCCTGACTTTC
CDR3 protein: CASSLAGVCSGANVLTF

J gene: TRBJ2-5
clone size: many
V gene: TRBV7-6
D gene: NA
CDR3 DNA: TGTGCCAGCAGCTTAAATTCAGGGGCCCAAGAGACCCAGTACTTC
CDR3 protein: CASSLNSGAQETQYF

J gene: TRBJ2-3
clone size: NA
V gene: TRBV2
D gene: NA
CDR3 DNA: TGTGCCAGCAAAGGCGGGGGCACGCAGTATTTT
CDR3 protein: CASKGGGTQYF

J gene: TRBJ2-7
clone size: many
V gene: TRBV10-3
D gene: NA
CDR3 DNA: TGTGCCATCAGGGGCGGGGACTACGAGCAGTACTTC
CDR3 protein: CAIRGGDYEQYF

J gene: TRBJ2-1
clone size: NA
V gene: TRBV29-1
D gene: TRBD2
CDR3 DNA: TGCAGCGTTGGAGGGACTGCGCGGGGGGATGGTGAGCAGTTCTTC
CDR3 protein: CSVGGTARGDGEQFF

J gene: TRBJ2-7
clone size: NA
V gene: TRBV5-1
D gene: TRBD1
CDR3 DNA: TGCGCCAGCAGCCAGTACGGGACAGTGAACTCCTACGAGCAGTACTTC
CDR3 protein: CASSQYGTVNSYEQYF

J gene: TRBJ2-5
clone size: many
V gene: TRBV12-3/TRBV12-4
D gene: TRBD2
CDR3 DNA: TGTGCCAGCAGTTTGACTAGCGGGGGTGGGGAGACCCAGTACTTC
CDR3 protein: CASSLTSGGGETQYF

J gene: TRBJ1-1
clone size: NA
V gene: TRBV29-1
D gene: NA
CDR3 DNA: TGCAGCGTTGGTGGGGACACAATTAAGAACACTGAAGCTTTCTTT
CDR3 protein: CSVGGDTIKNTEAFF

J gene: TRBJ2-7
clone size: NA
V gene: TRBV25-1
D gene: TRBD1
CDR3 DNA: TGTGCCAGCAGTGAATCAGGGGGCCTCGACGAGCAGTACTTC
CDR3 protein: CASSESGGLDEQYF

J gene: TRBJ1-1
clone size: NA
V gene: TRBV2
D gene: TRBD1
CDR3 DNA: TGTGCCAGCAACCGCGAGGGGGCTACTTACACTGAAGCTTTCTTT
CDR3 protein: CASNREGATYTEAFF

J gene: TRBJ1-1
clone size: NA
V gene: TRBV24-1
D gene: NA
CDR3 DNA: TGTGCCACCAGTCAAACAGCGAACACTGAAGCTTTCTTT
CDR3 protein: CATSQTANTEAFF

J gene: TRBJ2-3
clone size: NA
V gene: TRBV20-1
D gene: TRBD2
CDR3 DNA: TGCAGTGCTAGTTTGGGACTAGCGGGGAGAGATACGCAGTATTTT
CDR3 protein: CSASLGLAGRDTQYF

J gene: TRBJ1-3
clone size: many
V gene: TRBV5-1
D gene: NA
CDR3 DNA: TGCGCCAGCAGCTTGGAGGGCCTCTCTGGAAACACCATATATTTT
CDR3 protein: CASSLEGLSGNTIYF

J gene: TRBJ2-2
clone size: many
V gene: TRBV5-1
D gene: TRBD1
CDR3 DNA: TGCGCCAGCAGCTTGGTAGGATCGGCAGGGGGCACCGGGGAGCTGTTTTTT
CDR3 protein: CASSLVGSAGGTGELFF

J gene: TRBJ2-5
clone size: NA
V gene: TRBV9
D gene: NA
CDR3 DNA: TGTGCCAGCAGCGTAGGGACAGTGATGGAGACCCAGTACTTC
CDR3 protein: CASSVGTVMETQYF

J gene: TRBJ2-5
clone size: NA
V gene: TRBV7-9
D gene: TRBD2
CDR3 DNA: TGTGCCAGCAGCTATGCGGGGGGCGGGGCCCAGTACTTC
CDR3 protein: CASSYAGGGAQYF

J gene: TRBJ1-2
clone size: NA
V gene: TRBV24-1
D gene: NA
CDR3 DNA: TGTGCCACTTTTTCCGGGACCCCGGGCTTGGATGGCTACACCTTC
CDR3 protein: CATFSGTPGLDGYTF

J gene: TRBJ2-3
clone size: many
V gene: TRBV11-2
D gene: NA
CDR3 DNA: TGTGCCAGCAGCTTCTCACTCCCGCCGGGGGCGACAGATACGCAGTATTTT
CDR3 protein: CASSFSLPPGATDTQYF

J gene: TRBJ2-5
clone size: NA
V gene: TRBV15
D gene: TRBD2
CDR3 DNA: TGTGCCACCAGCAGTGTAGCGGGCCAAGAGACCCAGTACTTC
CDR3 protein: CATSSVAGQETQYF

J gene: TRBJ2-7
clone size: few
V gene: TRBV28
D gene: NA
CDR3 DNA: TGTGCCAGCAGTTCCGCCGGGATTTCCTACGAGCAGTACTTC
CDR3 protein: CASSSAGISYEQYF

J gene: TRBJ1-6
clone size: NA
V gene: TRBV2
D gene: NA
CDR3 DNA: TGTGCCAGCAGAAACACAGGGTTGAATTCACCCCTCCACTTT
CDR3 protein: CASRNTGLNSPLHF

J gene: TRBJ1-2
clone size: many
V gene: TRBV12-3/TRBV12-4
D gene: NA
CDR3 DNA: TGTGCCAGCAGTTTGTCCATTATACCCGGAAGGGGCTACACCTTC
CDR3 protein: CASSLSIIPGRGYTF

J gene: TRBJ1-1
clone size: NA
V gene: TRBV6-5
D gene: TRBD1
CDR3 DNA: TGTGCCAGCAGTTACTCCCAGGGGGCGAACACTGAAGCTTTCTTT
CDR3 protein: CASSYSQGANTEAFF

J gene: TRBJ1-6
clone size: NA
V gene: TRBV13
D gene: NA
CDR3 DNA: TGTGCCAGCAGCTGGGATAATTCACCCCTCCACTTT
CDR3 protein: CASSWDNSPLHF

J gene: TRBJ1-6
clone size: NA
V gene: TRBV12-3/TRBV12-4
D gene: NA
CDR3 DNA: TGTGCCAGCAGCCCTAGGACGGGAAGCCGACAGCCCCTCCACTTT
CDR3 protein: CASSPRTGSRQPLHF

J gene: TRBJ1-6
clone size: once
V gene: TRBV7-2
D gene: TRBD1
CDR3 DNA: TGTGCCGGCAGCTTAGCAGGGGGGGCAAATTCACCCCTCCACTTT
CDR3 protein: CAGSLAGGANSPLHF

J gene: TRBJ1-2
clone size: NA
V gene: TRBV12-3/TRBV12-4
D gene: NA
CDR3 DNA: TGTGCCAGCAGTTCAGGCCCCTATGGTACCCACCACTATGGCTACACCTTC
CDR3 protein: CASSSGPYGTHHYGYTF

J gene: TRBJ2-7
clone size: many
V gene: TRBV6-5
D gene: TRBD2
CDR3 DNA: TGTGCCAGCAGTTACGGCGGGGGGACTACCTACGAGCAGTACTTC
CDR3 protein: CASSYGGGTTYEQYF

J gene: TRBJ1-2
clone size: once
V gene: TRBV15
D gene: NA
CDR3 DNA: TGTGCCACCAGCAGAGATTCGCGTGGGCGGCGGGGGGATGGCTACACCTTC
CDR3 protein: CATSRDSRGRRGDGYTF

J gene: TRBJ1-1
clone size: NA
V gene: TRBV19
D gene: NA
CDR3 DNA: TGTGCCAGTACCAGACCCGGGACAGAAGCTTTCTTT
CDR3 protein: CASTRPGTEAFF

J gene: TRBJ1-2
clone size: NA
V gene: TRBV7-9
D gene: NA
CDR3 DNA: TGTGCCAGCAGCCAAGATGGGACCAGCTATGGCTACACCTTC
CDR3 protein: CASSQDGTSYGYTF

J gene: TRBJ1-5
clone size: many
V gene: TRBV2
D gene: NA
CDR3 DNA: TGTGCCAGCAACGGACAGACAAGCAATCAGCCCCAGCATTTT
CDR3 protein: CASNGQTSNQPQHF

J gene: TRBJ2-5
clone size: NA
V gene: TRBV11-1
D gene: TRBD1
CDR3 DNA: TGTGCCAGCAGCTACGACAGGGGCCACGAGACCCAGTACTTC
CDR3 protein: CASSYDRGHETQYF

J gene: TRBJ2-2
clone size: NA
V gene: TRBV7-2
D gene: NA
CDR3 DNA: TGTGCCAGCTCACAAAGGGAGGCGGCGAACACCGGGGAGCTGTTTTTT
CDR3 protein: CASSQREAANTGELFF

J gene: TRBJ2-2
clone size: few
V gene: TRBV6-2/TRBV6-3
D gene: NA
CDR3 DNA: TGTGCCAACGTCCTGGGCGGGGAGCTGTTTTTT
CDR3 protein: CANVLGGELFF

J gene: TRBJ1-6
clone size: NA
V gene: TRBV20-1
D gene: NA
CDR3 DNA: TGCAGTGCTAGAGCGGATTATAATTCACCCCTCCACTTT
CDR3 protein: CSARADYNSPLHF

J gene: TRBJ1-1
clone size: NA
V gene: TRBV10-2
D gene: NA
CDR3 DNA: TGCACCAGCAGTGGGTGGGAAACGAACACTGAAGCTTTCTTT
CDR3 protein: CTSSGWETNTEAFF

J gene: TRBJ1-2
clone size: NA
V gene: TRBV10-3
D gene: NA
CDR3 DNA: TGTGCCATCAGTACCTCCGGGACGAAAAATGGCTGCACCTTC
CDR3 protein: CAISTSGTKNGCTF

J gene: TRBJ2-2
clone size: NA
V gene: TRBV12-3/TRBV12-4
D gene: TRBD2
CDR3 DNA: TGTGCCACCCGACTTGCGGGGGGGCCGAGCACCGGGGAGCTGTTTTTT
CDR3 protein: CATRLAGGPSTGELFF

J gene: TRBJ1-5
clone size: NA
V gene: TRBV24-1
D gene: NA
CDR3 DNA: TGTGCCACCAGTGACAGGGGATTCAATCAGCCCCAGCATTTT
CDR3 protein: CATSDRGFNQPQHF

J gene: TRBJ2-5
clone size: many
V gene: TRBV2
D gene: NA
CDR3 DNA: TGTGCCAGCAGAGCCATCGGCTCCCCCATGGAGACCCAGTACTTC
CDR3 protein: CASRAIGSPMETQYF

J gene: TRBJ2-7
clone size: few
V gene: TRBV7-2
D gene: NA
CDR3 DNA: TGTGCCAGCAGCTTAACTGGGGGGGCGTGGATGGCTGACGAGCAGTACTTC
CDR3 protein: CASSLTGGAWMADEQYF

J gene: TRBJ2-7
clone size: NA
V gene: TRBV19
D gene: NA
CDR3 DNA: TGTGCCAGTAGTCAACAGGGGGGGGCCCTCGAGCAGTACTTC
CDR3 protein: CASSQQGGALEQYF

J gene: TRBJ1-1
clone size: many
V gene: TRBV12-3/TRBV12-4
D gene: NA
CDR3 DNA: TGTGCCAGCTGCGAGAACACTGAAGCTTTCTTT
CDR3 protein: CASCENTEAFF

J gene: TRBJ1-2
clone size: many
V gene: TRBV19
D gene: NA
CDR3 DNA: TGTGCCAGTAGTTTCGGGACGGCTAACTATGGCTACACCTTC
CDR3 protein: CASSFGTANYGYTF

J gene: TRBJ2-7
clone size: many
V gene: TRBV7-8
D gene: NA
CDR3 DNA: TGTGCCAGCAGCTTAGTCGGGGTCAACGAGCAGTACTTC
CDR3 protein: CASSLVGVNEQYF

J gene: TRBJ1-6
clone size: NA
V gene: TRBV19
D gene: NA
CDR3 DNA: TGTGCCAGTAGGACCGCACGGGGGGCCTTCAATTCACCCCTCCACTTT
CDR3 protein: CASRTARGAFNSPLHF

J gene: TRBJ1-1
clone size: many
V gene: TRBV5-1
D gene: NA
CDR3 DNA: TGCGCCAGCAGCTTGACAGGGATGACTGAAGCTTTCTTT
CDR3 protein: CASSLTGMTEAFF